The T cell receptor beta chain under discussion was sequenced for a study of OX40 agonist ivuxolimab in advanced cancers. Whole-study context: The diagnoses of dose-escalation patients were hepatocellular carcinoma, melanoma, renal cell or head and neck cancer. Study findings and constraints: Partial responders at 0.1-3.0 mg/kg showed near-lowest clonal expansion. Dose levels from 0.1 to 3.0 mg/kg saw CD4+ and CD8+ blood T cells expand clonally by week 6.

A note on this clone: Its antigen is undetermined.

The length of the CDR3 is 14 residues. The germline V gene encodes CDR1 SGHNT and CDR2 YENEEA. Trimming shortened V by 5 bases and J by 4 bases, and 15 bases separated the two germline ends. At baseline, cycle 4 day 1, and cycle 7 day 1, blood was sampled. Assay used: immunoSEQ multiplex PCR; TCRdb lists only in-frame clones, some missing. The repertoire holds roughly 100,000 clones, 90% seen once, with about 1.5% in the top ten. The V and J genes are TRBV11-3 and TRBJ2-7; the D gene is possibly TRBD2 (7 bases). The sequencing here drew on CD4+ or CD8+ T cells sorted from blood, taken in a trial of the OX40 agonist ivuxolimab. This TCR was recovered from an adult with an advanced solid tumor such as melanoma, head and neck, liver or kidney cancer. The CDR3 DNA reads TGTGCCAGCAGCAAGGGGGGGAGCTCTTACGAGCAGTACTTC. It is translated as CASSKGGSSYEQYF.